This T cell receptor beta chain was profiled in a study of blood T cell repertoires in COVID-19. Using immunoSEQ multiplex PCR, the repertoire was profiled, and TCRdb retains in-frame clones only, with some absent. The table lists roughly 53,000 clones, roughly 84% of them singletons. Per germline, CDR1 SGHVS and CDR2 FQNEAQ. After removal of 0 bases from V and 3 bases from J, the junction contained 3 bases not matched to a gene. The CDR3 runs 15 residues. The TCR comes from a man aged 45-65 years with acute or convalescent COVID-19. This sequence joins TRBV7-8 and TRBJ2-7; 9 bases line up with TRBD1. The sequencing input was peripheral blood. Here the CDR3 DNA reads TGTGCCAGCAGCTTAGCGCCGGGACAGGGCTACGAGCAGTACTTC. Residues: CASSLAPGQGYEQYF. The full variable domain, in which reference TRBV7-8 and TRBJ2-7 provide the parts outside the CDR3, is GAGVSQSPRYKVAKRGQDVALRCDPISGHVSLFWYQQALGQGPEFLTYFQNEAQLDKSGLPSDRFFAERPEGSVSTLKIQRTQQEDSAVYLCASSLAPGQGYEQYFGPGTRLTVT.